This T cell receptor (beta chain) comes out of a study of shared clonotypes between healthy human individuals. Assay used: immunoSEQ multiplex PCR; TCRdb lists only in-frame clones, some missing. The sample lists about 2.3 million clones; approximately 95% were seen once. Into CD45RA+ naive and CD45RA-negative memory subsets, the CD4+ cells were split. The CDR3 spans 12 residues. Per germline, CDR1 GTSNPN and CDR2 SVGIG (reference sequence). V was shortened by 3 bases and J by 8 bases, with 11 bases between the two germline ends. The chain recombines TRBV30 with TRBJ2-1; the D is unclear. The sequence derives from a man younger than 35 in good health. Some clones in this sample may be carry-over from other donors' samples. The specimen sequenced was naive CD4+ T cells from PBMCs. Regarding subset: CD45RA+ positively selected. The chain's CDR3 is CAWSRSFYEQFF. CDR3 nucleotides: TGTGCCTGGAGCCGGTCTTTTTATGAGCAGTTCTTC.